The clone carrying this T cell receptor beta chain was recorded once. Indicated time point: baseline, week 1 (first vaccination visit). Stated treatment: pre-vaccination baseline after standard-of-care therapy. This entry belongs to a study of a mutant IDH1 vaccine in newly diagnosed glioma. Across the whole study: Mean patient age was about 40 years; about 60% were male and approximately 38% female.

The assay was immunoSEQ multiplex PCR, and TCRdb's table has in-frame clones only and misses some. The repertoire has nearly 15,000 clones, 75% to 90% of them found once; the top ten carry 7% to 10%. Germline CDR1 is SGHTA and CDR2 is FQGNSA. The CDR3 is 15 residues long. Trimming shortened V by 5 bases and J by 3 bases, and 14 bases separated the two germline ends. This rearrangement joins TRBV7-2 to TRBJ1-5; the D gene is possibly TRBD1 (6 bases). The receptor was isolated from a woman between 40 and 50 years old with glioma. Some clones in this sample may be carry-over from other donors' samples. Sequences were derived from PBMCs, sampled from a glioma patient treated with radiotherapy, temozolomide or both. The CDR3 protein is CASSLHRDTNQPQHF. The CDR3 coding sequence is TGTGCCAGCAGCCTCCATCGGGACACCAATCAGCCCCAGCATTTT.